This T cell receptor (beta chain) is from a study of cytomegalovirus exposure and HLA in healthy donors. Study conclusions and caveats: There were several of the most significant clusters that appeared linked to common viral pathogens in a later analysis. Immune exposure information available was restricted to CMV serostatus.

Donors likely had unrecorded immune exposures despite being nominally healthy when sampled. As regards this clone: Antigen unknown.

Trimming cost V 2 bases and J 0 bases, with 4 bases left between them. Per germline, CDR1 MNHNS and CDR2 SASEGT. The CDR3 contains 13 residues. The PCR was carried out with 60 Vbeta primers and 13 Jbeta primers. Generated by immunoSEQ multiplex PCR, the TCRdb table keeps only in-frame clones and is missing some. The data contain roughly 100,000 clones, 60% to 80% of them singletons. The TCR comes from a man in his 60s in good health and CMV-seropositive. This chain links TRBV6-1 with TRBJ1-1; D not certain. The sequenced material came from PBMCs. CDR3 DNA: TGTGCCAGCAGTGAAACAATGAACACTGAAGCTTTCTTT. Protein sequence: CASSETMNTEAFF.